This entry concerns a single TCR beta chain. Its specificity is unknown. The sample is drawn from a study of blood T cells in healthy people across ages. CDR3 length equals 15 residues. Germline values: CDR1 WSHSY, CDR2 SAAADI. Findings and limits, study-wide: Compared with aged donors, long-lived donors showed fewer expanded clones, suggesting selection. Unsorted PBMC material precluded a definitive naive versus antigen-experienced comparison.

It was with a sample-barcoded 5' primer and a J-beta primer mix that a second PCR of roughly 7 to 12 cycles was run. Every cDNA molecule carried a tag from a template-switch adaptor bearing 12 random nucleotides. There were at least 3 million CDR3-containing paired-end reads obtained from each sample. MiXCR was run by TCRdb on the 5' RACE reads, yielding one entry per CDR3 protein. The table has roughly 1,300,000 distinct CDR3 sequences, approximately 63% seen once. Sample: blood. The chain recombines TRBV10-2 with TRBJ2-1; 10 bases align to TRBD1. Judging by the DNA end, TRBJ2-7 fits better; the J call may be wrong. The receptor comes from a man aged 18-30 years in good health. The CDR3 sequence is CASSEVWDRGNEQYF. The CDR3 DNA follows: TGCGCCAGCAGTGAAGTCTGGGACAGGGGAAATGAGCAGTACTTC.